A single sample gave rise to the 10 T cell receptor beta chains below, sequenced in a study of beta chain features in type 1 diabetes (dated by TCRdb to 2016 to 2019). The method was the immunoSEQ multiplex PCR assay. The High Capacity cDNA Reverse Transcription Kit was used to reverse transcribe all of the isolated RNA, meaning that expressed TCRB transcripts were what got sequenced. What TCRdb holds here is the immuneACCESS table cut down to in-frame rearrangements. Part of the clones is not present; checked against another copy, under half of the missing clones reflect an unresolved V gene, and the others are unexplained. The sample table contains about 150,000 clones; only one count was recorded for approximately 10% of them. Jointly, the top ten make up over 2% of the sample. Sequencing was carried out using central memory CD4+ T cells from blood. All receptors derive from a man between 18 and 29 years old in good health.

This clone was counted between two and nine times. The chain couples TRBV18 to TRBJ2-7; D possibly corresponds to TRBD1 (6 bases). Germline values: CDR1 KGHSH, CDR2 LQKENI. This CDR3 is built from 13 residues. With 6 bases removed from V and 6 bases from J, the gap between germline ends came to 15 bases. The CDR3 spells CASSPSTGGEQYF. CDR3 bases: TGTGCCAGCTCCCCATCGACAGGCGGCGAGCAGTACTTC. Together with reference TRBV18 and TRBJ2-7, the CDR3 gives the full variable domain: NAGVMQNPRHLVRRRGQEARLRCSPMKGHSHVYWYRQLPEEGLKFMVYLQKENIIDESGMPKERFSAEFPKEGPSILRIQQVVRGDSAAYFCASSPSTGGEQYFGPGTRLTVT.

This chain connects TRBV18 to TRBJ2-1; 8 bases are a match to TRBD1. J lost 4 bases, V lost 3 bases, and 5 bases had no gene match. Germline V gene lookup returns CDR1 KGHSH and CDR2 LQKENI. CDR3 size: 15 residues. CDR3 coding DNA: TGTGCCAGCTCACCTACAGGGGGAAAGTACAATGAGCAGTTCTTC. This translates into CASSPTGGKYNEQFF.

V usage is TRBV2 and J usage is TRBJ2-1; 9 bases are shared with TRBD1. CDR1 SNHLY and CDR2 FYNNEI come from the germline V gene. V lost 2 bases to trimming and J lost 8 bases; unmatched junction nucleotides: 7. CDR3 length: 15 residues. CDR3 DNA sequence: TGTGCCAGCAGTGAACCGGGACAGGGAGGCGATGAGCAGTTCTTC. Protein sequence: CASSEPGQGGDEQFF. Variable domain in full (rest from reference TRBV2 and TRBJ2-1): EPEVTQTPSHQVTQMGQEVILRCVPISNHLYFYWYRQILGQKVEFLVSFYNNEISEKSEIFDDQFSVERPDGSNFTLKIRSTKLEDSAMYFCASSEPGQGGDEQFFGPGTRLTVL.

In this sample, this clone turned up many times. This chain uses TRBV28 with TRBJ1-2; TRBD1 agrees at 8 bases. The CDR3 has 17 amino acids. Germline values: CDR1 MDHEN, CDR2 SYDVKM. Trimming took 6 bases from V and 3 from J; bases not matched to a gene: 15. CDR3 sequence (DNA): TGTGCCAGCAGACGCGACAGGGGCACTACCCGGTACTATGGCTACACCTTC. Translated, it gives CASRRDRGTTRYYGYTF.

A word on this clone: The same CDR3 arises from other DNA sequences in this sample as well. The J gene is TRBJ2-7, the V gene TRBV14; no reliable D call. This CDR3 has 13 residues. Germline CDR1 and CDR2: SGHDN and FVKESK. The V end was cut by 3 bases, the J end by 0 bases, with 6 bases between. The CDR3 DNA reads TGTGCCAGCAGCCAGGGGAACTCCTACGAGCAGTACTTC. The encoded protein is CASSQGNSYEQYF.

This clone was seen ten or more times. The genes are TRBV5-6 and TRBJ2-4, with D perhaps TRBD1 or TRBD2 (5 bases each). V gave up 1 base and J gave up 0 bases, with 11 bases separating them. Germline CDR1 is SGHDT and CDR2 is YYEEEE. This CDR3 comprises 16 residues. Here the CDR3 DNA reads TGTGCCAGCAGCTTGCCTGGGACCCTAGCCAAAAACATTCAGTACTTC. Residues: CASSLPGTLAKNIQYF.

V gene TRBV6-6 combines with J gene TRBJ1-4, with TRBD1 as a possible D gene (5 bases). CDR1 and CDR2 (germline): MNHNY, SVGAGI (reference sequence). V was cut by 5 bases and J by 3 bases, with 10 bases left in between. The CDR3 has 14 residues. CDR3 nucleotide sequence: TGTGCCAGCAGTACCGGGGGATCTAATGAAAAACTGTTTTTT. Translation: CASSTGGSNEKLFF.

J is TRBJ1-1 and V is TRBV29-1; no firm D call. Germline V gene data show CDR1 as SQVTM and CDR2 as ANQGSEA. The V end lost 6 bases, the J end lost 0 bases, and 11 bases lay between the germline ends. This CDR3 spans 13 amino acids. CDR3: CSVKTTMNTEAFF. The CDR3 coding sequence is TGCAGCGTCAAGACAACAATGAACACTGAAGCTTTCTTT.

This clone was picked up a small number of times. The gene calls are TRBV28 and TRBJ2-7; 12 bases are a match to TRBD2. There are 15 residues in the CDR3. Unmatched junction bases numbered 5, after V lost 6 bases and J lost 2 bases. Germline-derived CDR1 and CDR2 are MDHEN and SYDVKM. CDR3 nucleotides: TGTGCCAGCAGAGCGACTAGCGGGAGCCCCTACGAGCAGTACTTC. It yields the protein CASRATSGSPYEQYF.

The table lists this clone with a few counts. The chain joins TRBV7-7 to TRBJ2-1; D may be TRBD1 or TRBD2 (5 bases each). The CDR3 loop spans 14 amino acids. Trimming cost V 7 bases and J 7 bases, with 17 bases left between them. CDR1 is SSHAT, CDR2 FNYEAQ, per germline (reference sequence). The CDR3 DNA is TGTGCCAGCAACTTCCGGGACGGATCGAATGAGCAGTTCTTC. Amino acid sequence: CASNFRDGSNEQFF.